The source of this T cell receptor beta chain is a study of blood T cell repertoires in COVID-19. Across the whole study: Samples of COVID-19 (acute and convalescent) were obtained from the United States, Italy and Spain. Nucleic acid was either cDNA or gDNA, and it came from T cells, B-cell-depleted T cells, or PBMCs.

The protocol was immunoSEQ multiplex PCR, while the TCRdb copy is restricted to in-frame clones and leaves out a portion. The sample shows 300,000 to 400,000 clones, 88% of them seen only once. The TCR comes from an older woman with COVID-19, enrolled during active disease. Sequences were obtained from peripheral blood.

CDR3 sequence reads: CASRRGASETQYF. The CDR3 DNA sequence: TGTGCCAGCAGGCGAGGGGCTTCAGAGACCCAGTACTTC. The chain couples TRBV7-8 to TRBJ2-5, with D possibly being TRBD1 or TRBD2 (5 bases each). This CDR3 is 13 amino acids long. The ends were cut back, 6 bases at V and 4 bases at J, with 12 bases in the middle. Germline lookup yields CDR1 SGHVS and CDR2 FQNEAQ.